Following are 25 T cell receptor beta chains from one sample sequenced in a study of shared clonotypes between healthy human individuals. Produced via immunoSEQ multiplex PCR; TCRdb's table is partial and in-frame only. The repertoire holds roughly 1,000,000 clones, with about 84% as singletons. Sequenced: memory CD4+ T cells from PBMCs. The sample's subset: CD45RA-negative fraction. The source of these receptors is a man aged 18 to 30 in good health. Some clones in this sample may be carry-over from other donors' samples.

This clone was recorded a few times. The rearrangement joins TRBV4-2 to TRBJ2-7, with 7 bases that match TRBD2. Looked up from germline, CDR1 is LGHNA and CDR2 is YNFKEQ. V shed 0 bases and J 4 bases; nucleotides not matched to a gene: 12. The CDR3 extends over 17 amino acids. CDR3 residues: CASSQDLGGSLGYEQYF. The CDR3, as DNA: TGTGCCAGCAGCCAAGATCTAGGCGGGAGCCTCGGGTACGAGCAGTACTTC.

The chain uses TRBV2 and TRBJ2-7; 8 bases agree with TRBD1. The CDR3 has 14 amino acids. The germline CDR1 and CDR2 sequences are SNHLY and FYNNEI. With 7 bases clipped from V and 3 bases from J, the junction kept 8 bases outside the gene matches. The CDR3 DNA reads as TGTGCCAGCAACCCGGACAGGGTAAACTACGAGCAGTACTTC. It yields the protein CASNPDRVNYEQYF.

The CDR3 nucleotides read TGTGCCAGCAGTTGGGGGCCCTCAAGCCAGCCCCAGCATTTT. It is translated as CASSWGPSSQPQHF. The chain combines TRBV28 with TRBJ1-5, with a weak D call TRBD1 (6 bases). This CDR3 spans 14 amino acids. The V gene's germline CDR1 is MDHEN and CDR2 SYDVKM. V shed 4 bases and J shed 7 bases, with 14 bases lying between them.

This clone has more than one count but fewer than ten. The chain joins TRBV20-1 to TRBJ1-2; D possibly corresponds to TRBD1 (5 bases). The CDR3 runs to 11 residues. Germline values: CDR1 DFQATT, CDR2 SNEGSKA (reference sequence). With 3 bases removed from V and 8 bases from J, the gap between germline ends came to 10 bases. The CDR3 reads CSASAGRGYTF. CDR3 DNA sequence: TGCAGTGCTAGTGCAGGGCGCGGCTACACCTTC.

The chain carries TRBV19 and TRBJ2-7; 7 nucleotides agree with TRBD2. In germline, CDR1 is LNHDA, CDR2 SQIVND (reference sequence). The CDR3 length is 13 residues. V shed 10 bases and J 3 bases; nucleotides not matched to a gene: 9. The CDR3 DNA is TGTGCCACCGGGAGGAGTGGGGTCTACGAGCAGTACTTC. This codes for CATGRSGVYEQYF.

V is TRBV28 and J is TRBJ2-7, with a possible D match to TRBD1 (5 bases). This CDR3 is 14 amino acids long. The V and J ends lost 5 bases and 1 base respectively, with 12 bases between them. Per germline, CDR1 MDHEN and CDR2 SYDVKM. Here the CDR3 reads CASSPSAGSYEQYF. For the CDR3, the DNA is TGTGCCAGCAGTCCCTCTGCAGGGTCCTACGAGCAGTACTTC.

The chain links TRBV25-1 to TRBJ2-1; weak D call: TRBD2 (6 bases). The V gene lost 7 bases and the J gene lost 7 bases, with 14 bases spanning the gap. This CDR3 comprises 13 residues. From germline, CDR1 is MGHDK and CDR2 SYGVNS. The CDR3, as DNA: TGTGCCAGCAAGGAGGGGACCGTAAATGAGCAGTTCTTC. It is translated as CASKEGTVNEQFF.

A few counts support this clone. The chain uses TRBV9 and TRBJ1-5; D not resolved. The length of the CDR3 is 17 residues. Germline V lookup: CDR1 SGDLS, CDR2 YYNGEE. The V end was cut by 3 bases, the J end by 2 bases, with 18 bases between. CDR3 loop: CASSAPWTQLGNQPQHF. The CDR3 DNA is TGTGCCAGCAGCGCGCCTTGGACTCAGCTGGGCAATCAGCCCCAGCATTTT.

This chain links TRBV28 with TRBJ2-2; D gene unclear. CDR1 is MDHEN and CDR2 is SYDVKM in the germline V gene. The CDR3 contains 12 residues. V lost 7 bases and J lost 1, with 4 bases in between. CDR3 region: CASNQNTGELFF. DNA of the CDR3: TGTGCCAGCAACCAGAACACCGGGGAGCTGTTTTTT.

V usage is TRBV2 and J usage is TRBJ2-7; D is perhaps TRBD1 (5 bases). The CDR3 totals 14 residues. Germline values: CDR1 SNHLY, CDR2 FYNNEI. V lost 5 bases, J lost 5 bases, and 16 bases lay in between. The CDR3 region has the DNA TGTGCCAGCAGTTCGGCAGGGTGGTCCCACGAGCAGTACTTC. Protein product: CASSSAGWSHEQYF.

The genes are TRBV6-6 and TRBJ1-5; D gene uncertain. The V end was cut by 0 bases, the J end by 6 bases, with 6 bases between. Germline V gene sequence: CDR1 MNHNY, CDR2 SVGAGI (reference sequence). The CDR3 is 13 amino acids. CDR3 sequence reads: CASSYSMSQPQHF. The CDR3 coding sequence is TGTGCCAGCAGTTACTCGATGTCTCAGCCCCAGCATTTT.

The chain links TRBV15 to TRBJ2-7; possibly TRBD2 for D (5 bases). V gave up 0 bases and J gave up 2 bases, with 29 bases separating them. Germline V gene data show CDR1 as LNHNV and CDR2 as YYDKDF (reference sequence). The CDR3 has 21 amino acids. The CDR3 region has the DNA TGTGCCACCAGCAGAGATTGGTTAGGACGCAGACTACCGGACCCCCCCTACGAGCAGTACTTC. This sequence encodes CATSRDWLGRRLPDPPYEQYF.

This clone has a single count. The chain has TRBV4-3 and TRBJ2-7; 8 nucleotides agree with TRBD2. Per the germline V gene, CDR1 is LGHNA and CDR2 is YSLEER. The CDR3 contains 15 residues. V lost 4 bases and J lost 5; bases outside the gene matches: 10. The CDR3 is CASSRGGLGRDEQYF. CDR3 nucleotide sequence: TGCGCCAGCAGCCGGGGGGGACTAGGTCGCGACGAGCAGTACTTC.

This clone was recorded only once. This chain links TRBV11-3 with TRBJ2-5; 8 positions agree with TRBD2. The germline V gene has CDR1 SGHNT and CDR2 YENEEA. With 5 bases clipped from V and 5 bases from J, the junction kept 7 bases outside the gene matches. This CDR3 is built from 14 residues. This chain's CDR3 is CASSTGTRRETQYF. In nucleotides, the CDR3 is TGTGCCAGCAGCACCGGGACTAGAAGGGAGACCCAGTACTTC.

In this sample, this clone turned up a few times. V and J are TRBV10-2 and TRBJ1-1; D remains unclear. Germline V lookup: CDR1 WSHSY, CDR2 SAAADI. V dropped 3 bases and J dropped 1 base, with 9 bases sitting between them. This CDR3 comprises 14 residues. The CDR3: CASSEWAANTEAFF. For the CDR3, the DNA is TGCGCCAGCAGTGAATGGGCAGCGAACACTGAAGCTTTCTTT.

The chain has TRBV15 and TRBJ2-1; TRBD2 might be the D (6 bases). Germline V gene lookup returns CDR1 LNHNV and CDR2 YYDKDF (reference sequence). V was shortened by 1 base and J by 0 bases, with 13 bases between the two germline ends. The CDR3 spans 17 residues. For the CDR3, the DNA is TGTGCCACCAGCAGAGCCAGCGGGCCTAGCTCCTACAATGAGCAGTTCTTC. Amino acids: CATSRASGPSSYNEQFF.

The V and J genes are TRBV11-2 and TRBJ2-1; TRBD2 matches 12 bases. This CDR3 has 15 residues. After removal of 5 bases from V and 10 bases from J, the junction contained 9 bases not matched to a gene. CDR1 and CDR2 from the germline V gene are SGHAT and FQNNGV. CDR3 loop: CASSPESLAGGEQFF. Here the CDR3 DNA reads TGTGCCAGCAGCCCGGAGTCCCTAGCGGGAGGGGAGCAGTTCTTC.

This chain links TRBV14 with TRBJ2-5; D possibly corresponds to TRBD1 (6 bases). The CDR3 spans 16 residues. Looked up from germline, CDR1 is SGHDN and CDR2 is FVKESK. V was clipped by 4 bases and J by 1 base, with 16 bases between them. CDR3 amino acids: CASSRVGGYIQETQYF. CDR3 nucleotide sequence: TGTGCCAGCAGCCGGGTAGGGGGATATATCCAAGAGACCCAGTACTTC.

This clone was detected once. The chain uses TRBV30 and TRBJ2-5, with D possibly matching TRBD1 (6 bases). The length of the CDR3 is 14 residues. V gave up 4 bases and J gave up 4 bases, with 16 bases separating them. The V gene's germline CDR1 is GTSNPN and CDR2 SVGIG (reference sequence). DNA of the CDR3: TGTGCCTGGAATGGGGGCCTGAGTAGAGAGACCCAGTACTTC. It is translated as CAWNGGLSRETQYF. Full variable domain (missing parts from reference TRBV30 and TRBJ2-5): SQTIHQWPATLVQPVGSPLSLECTVEGTSNPNLYWYRQAAGRGLQLLFYSVGIGQISSEVPQNLSASRPQDRQFILSSKKLLLSDSGFYLCAWNGGLSRETQYFGPGTRLLVL.

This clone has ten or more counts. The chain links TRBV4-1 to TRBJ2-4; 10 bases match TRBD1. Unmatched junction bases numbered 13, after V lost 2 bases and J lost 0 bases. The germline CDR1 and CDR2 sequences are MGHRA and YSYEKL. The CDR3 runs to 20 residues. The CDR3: CASSQHPGQGDSVAKNIQYF. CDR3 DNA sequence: TGCGCCAGCAGCCAACATCCCGGACAGGGGGACAGTGTAGCCAAAAACATTCAGTACTTC.

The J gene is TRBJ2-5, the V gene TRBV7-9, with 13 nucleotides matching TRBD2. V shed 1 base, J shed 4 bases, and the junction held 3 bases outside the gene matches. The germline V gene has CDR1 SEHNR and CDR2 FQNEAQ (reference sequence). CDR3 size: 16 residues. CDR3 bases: TGTGCCAGCAGCTTAGGGACTAGCGGGAGCGGAGAGACCCAGTACTTC. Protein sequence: CASSLGTSGSGETQYF.

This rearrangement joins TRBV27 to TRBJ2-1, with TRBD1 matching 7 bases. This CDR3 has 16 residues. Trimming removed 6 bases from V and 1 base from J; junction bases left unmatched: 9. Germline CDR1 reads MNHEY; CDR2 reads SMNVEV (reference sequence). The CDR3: CASRFTQGRSYNEQFF. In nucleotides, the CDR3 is TGTGCCAGCAGATTTACACAGGGGCGTTCCTACAATGAGCAGTTCTTC.

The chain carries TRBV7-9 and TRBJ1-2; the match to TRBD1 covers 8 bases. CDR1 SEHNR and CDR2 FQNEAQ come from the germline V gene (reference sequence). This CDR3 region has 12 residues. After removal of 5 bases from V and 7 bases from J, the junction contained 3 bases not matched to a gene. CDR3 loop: CASSRTGGGYTF. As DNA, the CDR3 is TGTGCCAGCAGCCGAACAGGGGGTGGCTACACCTTC.

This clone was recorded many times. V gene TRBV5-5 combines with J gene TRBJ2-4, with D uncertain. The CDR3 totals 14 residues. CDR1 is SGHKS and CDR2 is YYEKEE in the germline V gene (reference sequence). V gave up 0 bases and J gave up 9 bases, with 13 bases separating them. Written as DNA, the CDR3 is TGTGCCAGCAGCTTGGTTTCAGGCGACGGCATTCAGTACTTC. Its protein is CASSLVSGDGIQYF. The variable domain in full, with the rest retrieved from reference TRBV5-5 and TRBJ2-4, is DAGVTQSPTHLIKTRGQQVTLRCSPISGHKSVSWYQQVLGQGPQFIFQYYEKEERGRGNFPDRFSARQFPNYSSELNVNALLLGDSALYLCASSLVSGDGIQYFGAGTRLSVL.

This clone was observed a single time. This CDR3 reads CASSRLAGGNEQYF. The DNA for the CDR3 is TGCGCCAGCAGCCGACTAGCGGGAGGAAACGAGCAGTACTTC. The gene calls are TRBV10-1 and TRBJ2-7; the match to TRBD2 covers 13 bases. The CDR3 length is 14 residues. Germline loops: CDR1 WNHNN, CDR2 SYGVQD (reference sequence). With V trimmed by 6 bases and J by 5 bases, 4 bases remained unmatched.